This T cell receptor (beta chain) emerged from a study of T cell responses to AZD1222 COVID-19 vaccine. Comments on this clone: Its antigen is as yet unknown.

This CDR3 is built from 14 residues. CDR1 and CDR2 (germline): MNHEY, SMNVEV (reference sequence). The V gene end was trimmed by 5 bases and the J gene end by 3 bases; junction bases not matched to a gene: 4. General observations from the study: Without day 14 samples, only post-peak T cell repertoires were studied. Two doses of AZD1222 preceded a rise in Spike-specific TCR breadth and depth. The study found vaccine-associated CD4 TCRs spanning spike, dominant at 160-218 and 743-854. There were mostly white British donors and more females than males, and clonal diversity was possibly underestimated.

Using immunoSEQ multiplex PCR, the repertoire was profiled, and TCRdb retains in-frame clones only, with some absent. This sample has approximately 70,000 clones; approximately 81% occur once, and the top ten carry roughly 20%. The chain joins TRBV27 to TRBJ2-1; 7 positions agree with TRBD1. This TCR was recovered from an adult in good health. Specimen: peripheral blood, collected on day 0 of AZD1222 vaccination. The CDR3 bases are TGTGCCAGCAGTCGACAGGGCTACTACAATGAGCAGTTCTTC. Protein sequence: CASSRQGYYNEQFF.